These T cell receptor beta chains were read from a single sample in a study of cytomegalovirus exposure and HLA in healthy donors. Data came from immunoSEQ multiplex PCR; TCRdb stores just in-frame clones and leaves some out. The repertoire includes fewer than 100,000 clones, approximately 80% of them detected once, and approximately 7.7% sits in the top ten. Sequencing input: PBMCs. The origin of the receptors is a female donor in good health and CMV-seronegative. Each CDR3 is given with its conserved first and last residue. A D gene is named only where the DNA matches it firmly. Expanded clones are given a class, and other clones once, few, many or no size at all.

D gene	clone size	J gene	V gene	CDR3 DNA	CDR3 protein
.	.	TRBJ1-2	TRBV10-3	TGTGCCATCAGTGGGGGCCTTCATGGCTACACCTTC	CAISGGLHGYTF
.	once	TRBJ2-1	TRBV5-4	TGTGCCAGCAGCTTGAGTGGCAGGCTGGGGGGTGAGCAGTTCTTC	CASSLSGRLGGEQFF
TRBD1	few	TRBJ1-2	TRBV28	TGTGCCAGCAGTTCAACCCGACAGGGGGTAAATGGCTACACCTTC	CASSSTRQGVNGYTF
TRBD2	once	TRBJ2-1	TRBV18	TGTGCCAGCTCACCTCCGGGGAGCGGGAGCCATTACAATGAGCAGTTCTTC	CASSPPGSGSHYNEQFF
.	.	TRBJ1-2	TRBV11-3	TGTGCCAGCAGCCCCAGGCGACATGGCTACACCTTC	CASSPRRHGYTF
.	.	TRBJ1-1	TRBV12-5	TGTGCTAGTGGGGGCAGTGAAGCTTTCTTT	CASGGSEAFF
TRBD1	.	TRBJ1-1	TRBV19	TGTGCCAGTAGCCCGACAGGGGGGGGGATGAACACTGAAGCTTTCTTT	CASSPTGGGMNTEAFF
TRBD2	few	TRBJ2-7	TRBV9	TGTGCCAGCAGCGGGGGCGGGGGAGCGCCTCCGCCCTACGAGCAGTACTTC	CASSGGGGAPPPYEQYF
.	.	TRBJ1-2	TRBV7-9	TGTGCCAGCAGCTTATTCATGTATGCAGGTATCGACTATGGCTACACCTTC	CASSLFMYAGIDYGYTF
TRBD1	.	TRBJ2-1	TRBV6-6	TGTGCCAGCACCTTACTGACAGGGGGAACCAATGAGCAGTTCTTC	CASTLLTGGTNEQFF
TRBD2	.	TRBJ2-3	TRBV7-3	TGTGCCAGCAGCTTAACGGGCGGGGGGCGCACAGATACGCAGTATTTT	CASSLTGGGRTDTQYF
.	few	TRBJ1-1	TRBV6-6	TGTGCCAGCAGCCTACAGACGGCTGAAGCTTTCTTT	CASSLQTAEAFF
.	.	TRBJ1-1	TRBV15	TGTGCCACCAGCAGAGAGGGGAGGGGGACTGAAGCTTTCTTT	CATSREGRGTEAFF
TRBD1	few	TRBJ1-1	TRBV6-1	TGTGCCAGCAATCTTCGAACAGGGGGGGAGACTGAAGCTTTCTTT	CASNLRTGGETEAFF
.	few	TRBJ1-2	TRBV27	TGTGCCAGCAGCCCCCCCGGGTTGGAAGGCTACACCTTC	CASSPPGLEGYTF
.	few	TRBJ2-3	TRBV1	TGCACCAGCAGCCAGGCGCTCGGACTAGGTGAGCAGTATTTT	CTSSQALGLGEQYF
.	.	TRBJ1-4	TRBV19	TGTGCCAGTAACCCGATTCCTCGACAGGATACTAATGAAAAACTGTTTTTT	CASNPIPRQDTNEKLFF
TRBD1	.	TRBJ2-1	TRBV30	TGTGCCTGGAGAACTAGAGGGGGCTCTTACAATGAGCAGTTCTTC	CAWRTRGGSYNEQFF
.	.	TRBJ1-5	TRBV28	TGTGCCAGCATTTCAGGTAACAATCAGCCCCAGCATTTT	CASISGNNQPQHF
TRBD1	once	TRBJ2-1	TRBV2	TGTGCCAGCAGTGTACACAGGGGGCGGGTAAATGAGCAGTTCTTC	CASSVHRGRVNEQFF
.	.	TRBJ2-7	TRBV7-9	TGTGCCAGCAGCTTCGCAGGGCCCTCCTACGAGCAGTACTTC	CASSFAGPSYEQYF
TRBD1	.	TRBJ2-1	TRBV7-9	TGTGCCAGCAGCTTAACCGGGACAGGGGGCTCGATCGGTGAGCAGTTCTTC	CASSLTGTGGSIGEQFF
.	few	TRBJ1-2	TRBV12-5	TGTGCTAGTGGTTTGGTAGGCGGTGGCTACACCTTC	CASGLVGGGYTF
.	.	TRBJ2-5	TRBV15	TGTGCCACCAGCAGAGGCAGAGGGGGTGAGACCCAGTACTTC	CATSRGRGGETQYF
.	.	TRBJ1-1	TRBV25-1	TGTGCCAGCAGCCCGGACAGTGGGACCATTGAAGCTTTCTTT	CASSPDSGTIEAFF
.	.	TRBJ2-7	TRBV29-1	TGCACCCGGCGGGCCTACGAGCAGTACTTC	CTRRAYEQYF
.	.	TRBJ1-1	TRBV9	TGTGCCAGCAGCGTAGCAGGGAAGCTGAACACTGAAGCTTTCTTT	CASSVAGKLNTEAFF
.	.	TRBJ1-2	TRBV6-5	TGTGCCAGCAGTTACAAGCCCTCGGGAGGCTATGGCTACACCTTC	CASSYKPSGGYGYTF
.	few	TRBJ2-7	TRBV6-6	TGTGCCAGCAGTTACTCCCCCACCTACGAGCAGTACTTC	CASSYSPTYEQYF
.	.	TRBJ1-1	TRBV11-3	TGTGCCAGCAGCTCTAACTCGAACACTGAAGCTTTCTTT	CASSSNSNTEAFF
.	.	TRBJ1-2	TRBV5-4	TGTGCCAGCAGCTGGGGTGGGGGGGGGCCCCCTAGTTGGGGCTACACCTTC	CASSWGGGGPPSWGYTF
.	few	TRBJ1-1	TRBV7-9	TGTGCCAGCAGCTGGCAGGGAGGGGCTGAAGCTTTCTTT	CASSWQGGAEAFF